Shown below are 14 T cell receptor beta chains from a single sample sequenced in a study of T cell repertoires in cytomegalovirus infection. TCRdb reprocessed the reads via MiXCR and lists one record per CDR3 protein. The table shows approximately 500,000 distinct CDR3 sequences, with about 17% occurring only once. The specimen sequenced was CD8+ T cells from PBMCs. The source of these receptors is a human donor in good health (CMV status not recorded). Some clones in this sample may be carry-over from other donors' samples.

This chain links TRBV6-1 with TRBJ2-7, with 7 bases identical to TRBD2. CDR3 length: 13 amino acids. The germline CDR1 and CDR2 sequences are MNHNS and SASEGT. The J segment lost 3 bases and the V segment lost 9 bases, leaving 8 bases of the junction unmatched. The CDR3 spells CASWSGGYYEQYF. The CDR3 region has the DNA TGTGCCAGTTGGTCGGGGGGATACTACGAGCAGTACTTC.

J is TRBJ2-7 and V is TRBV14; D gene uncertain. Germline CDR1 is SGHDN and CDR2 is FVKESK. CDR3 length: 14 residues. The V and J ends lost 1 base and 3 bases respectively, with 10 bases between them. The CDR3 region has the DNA TGTGCCAGCAGCCAAGTTGGCAGAGGCTACGAGCAGTACTTC. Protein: CASSQVGRGYEQYF.

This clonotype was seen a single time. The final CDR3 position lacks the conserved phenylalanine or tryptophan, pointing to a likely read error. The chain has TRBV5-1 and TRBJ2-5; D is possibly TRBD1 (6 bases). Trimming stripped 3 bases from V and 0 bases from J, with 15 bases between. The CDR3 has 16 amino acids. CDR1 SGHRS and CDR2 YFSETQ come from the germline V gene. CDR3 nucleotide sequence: TGCGCCAGCAGCTCGACAGGATTCCCGTACCAAGAGACCCAGTACTTA. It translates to CASSSTGFPYQETQYL.

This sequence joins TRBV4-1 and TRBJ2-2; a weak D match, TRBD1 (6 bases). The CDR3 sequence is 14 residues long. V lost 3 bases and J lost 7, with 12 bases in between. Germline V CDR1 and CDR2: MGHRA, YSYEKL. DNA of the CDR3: TGCGCCAGCAGCCAGTCAACAGGGAGCGGGGAGCTGTTTTTT. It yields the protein CASSQSTGSGELFF.

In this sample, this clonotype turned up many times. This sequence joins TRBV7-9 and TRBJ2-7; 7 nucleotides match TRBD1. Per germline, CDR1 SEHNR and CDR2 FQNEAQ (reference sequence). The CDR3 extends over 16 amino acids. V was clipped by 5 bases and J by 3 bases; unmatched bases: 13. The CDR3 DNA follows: TGTGCCAGCAGCGATCCCGACAGGGCGAATCACTACGAGCAGTACTTC. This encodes CASSDPDRANHYEQYF.

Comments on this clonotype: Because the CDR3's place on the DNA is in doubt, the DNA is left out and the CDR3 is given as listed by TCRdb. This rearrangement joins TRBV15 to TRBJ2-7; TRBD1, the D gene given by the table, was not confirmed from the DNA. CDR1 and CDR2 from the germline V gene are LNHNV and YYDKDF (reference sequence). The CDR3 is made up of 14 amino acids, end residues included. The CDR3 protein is CATSNSGQADEQYF.

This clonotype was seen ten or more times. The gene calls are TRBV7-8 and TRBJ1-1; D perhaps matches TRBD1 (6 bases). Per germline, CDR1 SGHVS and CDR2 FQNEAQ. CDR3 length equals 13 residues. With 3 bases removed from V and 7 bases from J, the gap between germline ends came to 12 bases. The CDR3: CASSFSRGGEAFF. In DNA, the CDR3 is TGTGCCAGCAGCTTCTCCAGGGGTGGTGAAGCTTTCTTT.

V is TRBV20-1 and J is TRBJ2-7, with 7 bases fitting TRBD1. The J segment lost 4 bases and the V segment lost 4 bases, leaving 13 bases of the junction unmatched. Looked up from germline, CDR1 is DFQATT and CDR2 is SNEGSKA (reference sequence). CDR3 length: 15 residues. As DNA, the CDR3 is TGCAGTGCTACACCCTTACAGGGGAACGGGTACGAGCAGTACTTC. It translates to CSATPLQGNGYEQYF.

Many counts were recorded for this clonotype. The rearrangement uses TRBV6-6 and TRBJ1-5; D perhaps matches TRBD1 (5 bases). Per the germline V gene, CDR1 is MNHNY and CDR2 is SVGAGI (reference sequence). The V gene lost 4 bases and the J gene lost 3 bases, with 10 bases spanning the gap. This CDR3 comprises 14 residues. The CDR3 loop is CASSFPGDNQPQHF. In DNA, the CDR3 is TGTGCCAGCAGTTTCCCGGGGGACAATCAGCCCCAGCATTTT.

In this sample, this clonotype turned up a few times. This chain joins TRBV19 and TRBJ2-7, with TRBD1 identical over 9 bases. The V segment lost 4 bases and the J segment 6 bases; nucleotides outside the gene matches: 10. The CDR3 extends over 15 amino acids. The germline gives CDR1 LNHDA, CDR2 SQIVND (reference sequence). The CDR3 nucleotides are TGTGCCAGTAGTAACACCGGGACAGGGTGGGCCGAGCAGTACTTC. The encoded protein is CASSNTGTGWAEQYF.

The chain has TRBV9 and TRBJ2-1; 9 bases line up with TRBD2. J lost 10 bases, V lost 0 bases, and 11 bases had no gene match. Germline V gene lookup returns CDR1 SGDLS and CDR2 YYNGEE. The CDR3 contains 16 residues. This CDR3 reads CASSVAWGGGGGEQFF. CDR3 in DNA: TGTGCCAGCAGCGTAGCCTGGGGAGGCGGGGGGGGGGAGCAGTTCTTC.

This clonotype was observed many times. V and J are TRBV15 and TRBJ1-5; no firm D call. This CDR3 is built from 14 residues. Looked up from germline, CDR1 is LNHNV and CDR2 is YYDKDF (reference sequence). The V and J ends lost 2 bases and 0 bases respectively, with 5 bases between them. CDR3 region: CATSRRNSNQPQHF. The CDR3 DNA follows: TGTGCCACCAGCAGACGGAATAGCAATCAGCCCCAGCATTTT. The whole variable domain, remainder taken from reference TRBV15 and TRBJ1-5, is DAMVIQNPRYQVTQFGKPVTLSCSQTLNHNVMYWYQQKSSQAPKLLFHYYDKDFNNEADTPDNFQSRRPNTSFCFLDIRSPGLGDTAMYLCATSRRNSNQPQHFGDGTRLSIL.

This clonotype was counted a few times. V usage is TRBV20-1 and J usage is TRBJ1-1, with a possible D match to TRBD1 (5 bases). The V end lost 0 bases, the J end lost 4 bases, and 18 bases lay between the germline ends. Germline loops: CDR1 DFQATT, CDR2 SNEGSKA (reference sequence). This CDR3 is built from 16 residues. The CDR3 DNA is TGCAGTGCTAGAGAAAGGGCGGGGCGCCGGGGCACTGAAGCTTTCTTT. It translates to CSARERAGRRGTEAFF.

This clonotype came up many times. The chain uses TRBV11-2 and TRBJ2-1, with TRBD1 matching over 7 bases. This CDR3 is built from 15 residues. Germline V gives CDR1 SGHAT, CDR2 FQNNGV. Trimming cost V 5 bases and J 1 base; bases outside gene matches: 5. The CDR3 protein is CASSLPGQSYNEQFF. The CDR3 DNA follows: TGTGCCAGCAGCCTTCCGGGACAGTCCTACAATGAGCAGTTCTTC.